This entry is about one TCR beta chain. This sample stems from a study of blood T cell repertoires in COVID-19. How the authors handled the data: Reference gene primer amplification in the assay estimated nucleated cell counts. The data were produced by immunoSEQ multiplex PCR, yet TCRdb's version contains in-frame clones alone and is incomplete. For V, J and clone size, that table is used; D and trimming come from the DNA. Of more than 95,000 clones listed, 81% are singletons. The germline CDR1 and CDR2 sequences are LGHNA and YSLEER. V was cut by 1 base and J by 5 bases, with 17 bases left in between. The CDR3 runs 16 residues.

Specimen: peripheral blood. The sequence came from a woman aged 70-85 years with acute or convalescent COVID-19. The chain uses TRBV4-3 and TRBJ1-1; tentative D call: TRBD1 (5 bases). CDR3 protein: CASSQGPQVGRTEAFF. CDR3 bases: TGCGCCAGCAGCCAAGGCCCCCAGGTGGGGCGGACTGAAGCTTTCTTT.